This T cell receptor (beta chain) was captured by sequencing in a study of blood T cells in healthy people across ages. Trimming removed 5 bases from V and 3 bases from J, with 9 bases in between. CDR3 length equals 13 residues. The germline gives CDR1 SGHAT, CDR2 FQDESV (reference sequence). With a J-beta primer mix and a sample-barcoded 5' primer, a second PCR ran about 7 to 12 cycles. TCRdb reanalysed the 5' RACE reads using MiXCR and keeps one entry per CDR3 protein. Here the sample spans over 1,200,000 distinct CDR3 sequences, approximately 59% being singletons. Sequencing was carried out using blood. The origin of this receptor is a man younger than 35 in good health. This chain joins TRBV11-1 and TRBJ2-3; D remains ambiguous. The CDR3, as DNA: TGTGCCAGCAGCCACCATGAGACAGATACGCAGTATTTT. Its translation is CASSHHETDTQYF.